Below, 21 T cell receptor beta chains from the same sample are listed, as sequenced in a study of blood T cell repertoires in COVID-19. The method was immunoSEQ multiplex PCR; TCRdb's version includes in-frame clones alone and lacks a portion of them. In the table there are 350,000 to 550,000 clones, 75% to 90% of which are singletons. The sample consisted of PBMCs or T cells enriched from blood (not recorded which). The receptors shown here come from a man aged 25 to 40 who had recovered from COVID-19.

The CDR3 spells CASSCRGLAGYEQYF. The CDR3 DNA reads as TGTGCCAGCAGCTGCCGAGGACTAGCGGGATACGAGCAGTACTTC. The rearrangement uses TRBV21-1 and TRBJ2-7; the table's D call, TRBD2, was not checked against the DNA. TRBV21-1 is tagged as a pseudogene. CDR3 length equals 15 residues.

The J gene is TRBJ1-5, the V gene TRBV30, with a tentative D call TRBD1 (5 bases). The CDR3 runs to 12 residues. CDR1 and CDR2 from the germline V gene are GTSNPN and SVGIG (reference sequence). Trimming shortened V by 3 bases and J by 7 bases, and 10 bases separated the two germline ends. This CDR3 is CAWRSGGQPQHF. The DNA of the CDR3 is TGTGCCTGGAGATCTGGGGGGCAGCCCCAGCATTTT.

V and J are TRBV24-1 and TRBJ1-2; D gene unclear. Germline CDR1 is KGHDR and CDR2 is SFDVKD. The germline V and J ends were trimmed by 1 base and 5 bases, with 10 bases remaining between them. The CDR3 length is 14 residues. CDR3: CATSDFPRPYGYTF. CDR3 DNA: TGTGCCACCAGTGATTTCCCCAGGCCGTATGGCTACACCTTC.

The sample holds one count of this clone. The chain is built from TRBV30 and TRBJ2-7, with D possibly being TRBD2 (6 bases). The CDR3 runs 12 residues. V was pared by 0 bases and J by 6 bases, with 9 bases between. The V gene's germline CDR1 is GTSNPN and CDR2 SVGIG (reference sequence). The CDR3 nucleotides are TGTGCCTGGAGTGTAGGAGGGCTCGAGCAGTACTTC. Protein product: CAWSVGGLEQYF. Supplemented by reference TRBV30 and TRBJ2-7, the full variable domain reads SQTIHQWPATLVQPVGSPLSLECTVEGTSNPNLYWYRQAAGRGLQLLFYSVGIGQISSEVPQNLSASRPQDRQFILSSKKLLLSDSGFYLCAWSVGGLEQYFGPGTRLTVT.

This clone has just a few counts. The rearrangement uses TRBV2 and TRBJ1-2; 9 bases fit TRBD1. In germline, CDR1 is SNHLY, CDR2 FYNNEI. Trimming took 6 bases from V and 4 from J; bases not matched to a gene: 9. CDR3 size: 15 residues. The CDR3 DNA follows: TGTGCCAGCAGGGGACAGGGCACCACTCTCTATGGCTACACCTTC. Amino acids: CASRGQGTTLYGYTF.

The chain couples TRBV9 to TRBJ2-3; D unresolved. CDR1 is SGDLS and CDR2 is YYNGEE in the germline V gene. Trimming stripped 0 bases from V and 2 bases from J, with 10 bases between. There are 15 residues in the CDR3. CDR3 residues: CASSVATLSTDTQYF. The DNA for the CDR3 is TGTGCCAGCAGCGTAGCTACTCTCTCCACAGATACGCAGTATTTT.

The rearrangement links TRBV5-8 to TRBJ2-5, with D possibly TRBD1 on 5 matching bases. CDR3 size: 12 residues. Germline CDR1 SGHTS, CDR2 YDEGEE. The CDR3 bases are TGTTACATGAGGAAGGGGCAAGAGACCCAGTACTTC. Translating it yields CYMRKGQETQYF. Full variable domain (rest looked up from reference TRBV5-8 and TRBJ2-5): EAGVTQSPTHLIKTRGQQATLRCSPISGHTSVYWYQQALGLGLQFLLWYDEGEERNRGNFPPRFSGRQFPNYSSELNVNALELEDSALYLCYMRKGQETQYFGPGTRLLVL.

The chain carries TRBV7-2 and TRBJ1-6; 7 nucleotides line up with TRBD1. V was clipped by 1 base and J by 9 bases; unmatched bases: 3. The germline V gene has CDR1 SGHTA and CDR2 FQGNSA. This CDR3 region has 14 residues. Here the CDR3 reads CASSLGDSISPLHF. CDR3 coding DNA: TGTGCCAGCAGCTTAGGGGACAGCATTTCACCCCTCCACTTT.

The chain employs TRBV24-1 and TRBJ2-5; TRBD1 matches at 7 bases. Germline V gene lookup returns CDR1 KGHDR and CDR2 SFDVKD. This CDR3 contains 14 residues. V lost 5 bases, J lost 0 bases, and 2 bases stayed unmatched. The CDR3 DNA reads as TGTGCCACCAGTGGCAGGGGGTACCAAGAGACCCAGTACTTC. Amino acids: CATSGRGYQETQYF.

The V call is TRBV29-1, the J call TRBJ2-3; 11 bases align to TRBD2. There are 14 residues in the CDR3. Germline loops: CDR1 SQVTM, CDR2 ANQGSEA. V trimming: 5 bases; J trimming: 2 bases; junction bases outside the gene matches: 3. CDR3 coding DNA: TGCAGCGTTAGACTAGCGGGGCCCACAGATACGCAGTATTTT. Protein product: CSVRLAGPTDTQYF.

V and J are TRBV18 and TRBJ1-2; D remains unclear. Germline V gene lookup returns CDR1 KGHSH and CDR2 LQKENI. The CDR3 covers 13 residues. V was cut by 2 bases and J by 8 bases, with 12 bases left in between. CDR3 coding DNA: TGTGCCAGCTCACCAATCGGACTTCTCGGCTACACCTTC. Translated: CASSPIGLLGYTF.

The chain carries TRBV5-4 and TRBJ2-3; TRBD1 matches 7 bases. CDR3 length: 16 residues. Per the germline V gene, CDR1 is SGHNT and CDR2 is YYREEE (reference sequence). With 2 bases clipped from V and 0 bases from J, the junction kept 6 bases outside the gene matches. In DNA form, the CDR3 reads TGTGCCAGCAGCTTAAAGGGGGCCCAAAGCACAGATACGCAGTATTTT. Its protein is CASSLKGAQSTDTQYF.

The chain links TRBV2 to TRBJ2-1, with TRBD2 matching 7 bases. Germline lookup yields CDR1 SNHLY and CDR2 FYNNEI. This CDR3 is 13 amino acids long. J gave up 8 bases and V 7 bases, and 8 bases lay outside the gene matches. CDR3 region: CASNPGRLDEQFF. In DNA form, the CDR3 reads TGTGCCAGCAATCCCGGGAGGCTGGATGAGCAGTTCTTC.

The table lists this clone with a count of one. The chain recombines TRBV9 with TRBJ2-1; 10 bases map to TRBD2. Germline trimming cut 0 bases from V and 8 bases from J; bases unmatched to any gene: 11. CDR3 size: 17 residues. Per germline, CDR1 SGDLS and CDR2 YYNGEE. The CDR3, as DNA: TGTGCCAGCAGCGTAGTCCGAGCGGGAGGGAGTATAGATGAGCAGTTCTTC. As protein: CASSVVRAGGSIDEQFF.

As DNA, the CDR3 is TGTGCCAGCAGTTTATCGGGGCGGCAGCCCCAGCATTTT. Translating gives CASSLSGRQPQHF. The rearrangement joins TRBV27 to TRBJ1-5; possibly TRBD1 for D (5 bases). Deletions cut 0 bases from V and 7 bases from J, with 7 bases between. The CDR3 is made up of 13 amino acids. Germline V gives CDR1 MNHEY, CDR2 SMNVEV (reference sequence).

This rearrangement joins TRBV27 to TRBJ1-5; TRBD1 agrees at 10 bases. The CDR3 loop spans 14 amino acids. After removal of 5 bases from V and 6 bases from J, the junction contained 4 bases not matched to a gene. CDR1 and CDR2 (germline): MNHEY, SMNVEV (reference sequence). The CDR3, as DNA: TGTGCCAGCAGTAACCGGGACAGGGGTCAGCCCCAGCATTTT. It translates to CASSNRDRGQPQHF.

The genes are TRBV9 and TRBJ2-1; weak D call: TRBD2 (6 bases). There are 15 residues in the CDR3. Germline loops: CDR1 SGDLS, CDR2 YYNGEE. V dropped 4 bases and J dropped 1 base, with 12 bases sitting between them. Written as DNA, the CDR3 is TGTGCCAGCAGCATCAGCGGGTTATCCTACAATGAGCAGTTCTTC. Amino acid sequence: CASSISGLSYNEQFF.

V gene TRBV28 combines with J gene TRBJ1-4; D is undetermined. Germline V gene data show CDR1 as MDHEN and CDR2 as SYDVKM. The CDR3 runs 15 residues. V shed 6 bases and J shed 5 bases, with 16 bases lying between them. The CDR3 spells CASRLRGNTNEKLFF. CDR3 DNA: TGTGCCAGCAGACTTAGAGGCAACACGAATGAAAAACTGTTTTTT.

J is TRBJ1-1 and V is TRBV5-8, with D possibly matching TRBD1 (5 bases). V lost 5 bases and J lost 2, with 13 bases in between. The CDR3 runs 14 residues. Germline lookup yields CDR1 SGHTS and CDR2 YDEGEE. CDR3 protein: CASSWGGVNTEAFF. The CDR3 coding sequence is TGTGCCAGCAGTTGGGGGGGGGTAAACACTGAAGCTTTCTTT.

The chain couples TRBV7-9 to TRBJ2-7, with 8 positions matching TRBD1. The V gene's germline CDR1 is SEHNR and CDR2 FQNEAQ (reference sequence). The CDR3 length is 14 residues. V gave up 3 bases and J gave up 5 bases; unmatched junction bases: 6. The CDR3 protein is CASSFGQGIDEQYF. The DNA of the CDR3 is TGTGCCAGCAGCTTCGGACAGGGTATCGACGAGCAGTACTTC.

V usage is TRBV7-7 and J usage is TRBJ2-2; 14 bases map to TRBD2. CDR3 length: 17 residues. V lost 6 bases, J lost 7 bases, and 10 bases stayed unmatched. From germline, CDR1 is SSHAT and CDR2 FNYEAQ (reference sequence). CDR3 bases: TGTGCCAGCAGTTCCGGGACTAGCGGGAGATCTGGCGGGGAGCTGTTTTTT. It is translated as CASSSGTSGRSGGELFF.